The 14 T cell receptor beta chains listed next were all sequenced from one sample in a study of blood T cell repertoires in COVID-19. Using immunoSEQ multiplex PCR, the repertoire was profiled, and TCRdb retains in-frame clones only, with some absent. The sample lists hundreds of thousands of clones; about 87% were seen once. The sequenced sample consisted of peripheral blood. These receptors were taken from a woman between 18 and 29 years old with acute or convalescent COVID-19.

The CDR3 DNA follows: TGTGCCAGCAGACGGAACAGGGGGAGCAATCAGCCCCAGCATTTT. It is translated as CASRRNRGSNQPQHF. This chain links TRBV6-5 with TRBJ1-5; 8 bases align to TRBD1. Germline V lookup: CDR1 MNHEY, CDR2 SVGAGI. After removal of 6 bases from V and 1 base from J, the junction contained 5 bases not matched to a gene. The length of the CDR3 is 15 residues.

Points on this clone: This sample also contains other DNA sequences that code for the same CDR3. V is TRBV19 and J is TRBJ1-5; D is ambiguous. CDR1 is LNHDA and CDR2 is SQIVND in the germline V gene (reference sequence). V was pared by 1 base and J by 6 bases, with 4 bases between. The CDR3 covers 12 residues. CDR3 region: CASSIAGQPQHF. CDR3 nucleotides: TGTGCCAGTAGTATAGCCGGTCAGCCCCAGCATTTT.

The chain uses TRBV20-1 and TRBJ2-3; D is perhaps TRBD1 (6 bases). Looked up from germline, CDR1 is DFQATT and CDR2 is SNEGSKA (reference sequence). Trimming cost V 6 bases and J 11 bases, with 12 bases left between them. CDR3 size: 10 residues. The CDR3, as DNA: TGCAGTGCCTCACAGGGTGAGCAGTATTTT. This translates into CSASQGEQYF.

The chain recombines TRBV4-1 with TRBJ1-1; the D is unclear. The V gene lost 5 bases and the J gene lost 1 base, with 8 bases spanning the gap. Germline loops: CDR1 MGHRA, CDR2 YSYEKL. This CDR3 comprises 13 residues. CDR3 DNA: TGCGCCAGCAGCTACAGAGCGAACACTGAAGCTTTCTTT. Encoded protein: CASSYRANTEAFF.

The chain carries TRBV6-6 and TRBJ1-3; D is undetermined. The germline V gene has CDR1 MNHNY and CDR2 SVGAGI (reference sequence). Trimming pared 6 bases from V and 2 bases from J, leaving 11 bases between. The CDR3 has 14 amino acids. CDR3 protein: CASRARQAGNTIYF. The CDR3 region has the DNA TGTGCCAGCAGGGCCAGACAAGCTGGAAACACCATATATTTT.

The chain employs TRBV9 and TRBJ2-2; TRBD2 agrees at 9 bases. The CDR3 is 17 amino acids. The V gene's germline CDR1 is SGDLS and CDR2 YYNGEE. V was pared by 3 bases and J by 5 bases, with 11 bases of the junction left unmatched. As DNA, the CDR3 is TGTGCCAGCAGCGGAATGAGGTCTGCGGGGGGGACCGGGGAGCTGTTTTTT. Its translation: CASSGMRSAGGTGELFF.

V gene TRBV4-3 combines with J gene TRBJ1-1; D is uncertain. V was shortened by 0 bases and J by 2 bases, with 4 bases between the two germline ends. Germline loops: CDR1 LGHNA, CDR2 YSLEER. The CDR3 has 13 residues. The CDR3 reads CASSQDPNTEAFF. The CDR3, as DNA: TGCGCCAGCAGCCAAGATCCTAACACTGAAGCTTTCTTT.

The V call is TRBV6-5, the J call TRBJ1-2; tentative D call: TRBD1 (5 bases). Trimming took 7 bases from V and 6 from J, leaving 18 bases between them. The germline CDR1 and CDR2 sequences are MNHEY and SVGAGI. The CDR3 length is 14 residues. CDR3 protein: CASIRGGFSNGYTF. The CDR3 DNA sequence: TGTGCCAGCATAAGGGGCGGCTTCTCGAATGGCTACACCTTC.

This chain joins TRBV19 and TRBJ1-5, with D possibly TRBD1 on 5 matching bases. Germline-derived CDR1 and CDR2 are LNHDA and SQIVND (reference sequence). The CDR3 is made up of 15 amino acids. V was clipped by 3 bases and J by 6 bases, with 15 bases between them. CDR3 DNA sequence: TGTGCCAGTAGTATCCCCGGAGGGGCCGGTCAGCCCCAGCATTTT. Translation: CASSIPGGAGQPQHF.

The rearrangement links TRBV11-2 to TRBJ1-4; perhaps TRBD1 as D (5 bases). Looked up from germline, CDR1 is SGHAT and CDR2 is FQNNGV. This CDR3 has 15 amino acids. V was shortened by 2 bases and J by 2 bases, with 9 bases between the two germline ends. CDR3 sequence (DNA): TGTGCCAGCAGCTTAAGGGGTATGACTAATGAAAAACTGTTTTTT. Translated, it gives CASSLRGMTNEKLFF. The variable domain in full, completed from reference TRBV11-2 and TRBJ1-4, reads EAGVAQSPRYKIIEKRQSVAFWCNPISGHATLYWYQQILGQGPKLLIQFQNNGVVDDSQLPKDRFSAERLKGVDSTLKIQPAKLEDSAVYLCASSLRGMTNEKLFFGSGTQLSVL.

This rearrangement joins TRBV3-1 (or the pseudogene TRBV3-2) to TRBJ1-2, with D unresolved. Trimming shortened V by 4 bases and J by 5 bases, and 17 bases separated the two germline ends. Germline CDR1 LGHDT, CDR2 YNNKEL (reference sequence). This CDR3 contains 15 residues. CDR3: CASSPVQSSQYGYTF. The CDR3 DNA sequence: TGTGCCAGCAGCCCGGTACAGAGTTCCCAATATGGCTACACCTTC.

This clone was seen a single time. The chain recombines TRBV2 with TRBJ2-7, with 12 bases lining up with TRBD2. The CDR3 has 16 amino acids. Per the germline V gene, CDR1 is SNHLY and CDR2 is FYNNEI. The ends lost 1 base at V and 2 bases at J; junction bases unmatched: 3. The CDR3: CASSEGLAGDPYEQYF. The CDR3 coding sequence is TGTGCCAGCAGTGAAGGACTAGCGGGGGACCCCTACGAGCAGTACTTC.

V usage is TRBV30 and J usage is TRBJ1-5; TRBD1 agrees at 7 bases. CDR1 and CDR2 (germline): GTSNPN, SVGIG (reference sequence). Trimming removed 4 bases from V and 3 bases from J; junction bases left unmatched: 6. CDR3 length: 14 residues. The CDR3 nucleotides read TGTGCCTGGACCGTACAGGGGTCCAATCAGCCCCAGCATTTT. Amino acid sequence: CAWTVQGSNQPQHF.

This clone was found a few times. The chain has TRBV19 and TRBJ2-7, with a possible D match to TRBD1 (6 bases). Germline CDR1 is LNHDA and CDR2 is SQIVND (reference sequence). CDR3 size: 16 residues. The V gene lost 3 bases and the J gene lost 2 bases, with 17 bases spanning the gap. In DNA, the CDR3 is TGTGCCAGTAGTATCGGCGGACAGCCATGGACCTACGAGCAGTACTTC. Encoded protein: CASSIGGQPWTYEQYF.